The 13 T cell receptor beta chains in this list originate from one sample, sequenced in a study of T cell changes during pregnancy in multiple sclerosis. Assay: immunoSEQ multiplex PCR; the TCRdb copy retains only in-frame clones and omits some. The table includes approximately 80,000 clones, about 93% detected once. The material was peripheral blood, obtained in the second trimester of pregnancy. The receptors derive from a female donor in good health, enrolled as a control in a pregnancy study.

The chain has TRBV5-5 and TRBJ2-1; 9 bases are a match to TRBD2. This CDR3 comprises 16 residues. The V segment lost 1 base and the J segment 4 bases; nucleotides outside the gene matches: 6. Germline values: CDR1 SGHKS, CDR2 YYEKEE (reference sequence). Here the CDR3 DNA reads TGTGCCAGCAGCTTGAATCCTAGCGGGACTTACAATGAGCAGTTCTTC. This sequence encodes CASSLNPSGTYNEQFF.

The gene calls are TRBV19 and TRBJ2-2; 7 bases fit TRBD2. This CDR3 is 16 amino acids long. J lost 1 base, V lost 9 bases, and 11 bases had no gene match. In germline, CDR1 is LNHDA, CDR2 SQIVND (reference sequence). The CDR3 loop is CASQGGTAGNTGELFF. CDR3 nucleotides: TGTGCCAGCCAGGGAGGGACCGCCGGGAACACCGGGGAGCTGTTTTTT.

J is TRBJ2-5 and V is TRBV5-4, with 14 bases lining up with TRBD2. Losses at the gene ends were 4 bases for V and 1 base for J; bases not matched to a gene: 3. Germline V gives CDR1 SGHNT, CDR2 YYREEE (reference sequence). The CDR3 has 16 amino acids. CDR3 DNA: TGTGCCAGCAGCCCGGGACTAGCGGGGGCCCAAGAGACCCAGTACTTC. It encodes CASSPGLAGAQETQYF.

The rearrangement joins TRBV5-4 to TRBJ2-7; tentative D call: TRBD1 (6 bases). There are 12 residues in the CDR3. The germline CDR1 and CDR2 sequences are SGHNT and YYREEE (reference sequence). The V gene lost 4 bases and the J gene lost 2 bases, with 7 bases spanning the gap. The CDR3 DNA is TGTGCCAGCAGCGGACAGCCCTACGAGCAGTACTTC. This sequence encodes CASSGQPYEQYF.

This chain joins TRBV25-1 and TRBJ1-6; D remains ambiguous. Trimming took off 1 base at V and 5 bases at J, with 6 bases between the two ends. The length of the CDR3 is 14 residues. From germline, CDR1 is MGHDK and CDR2 SYGVNS. CDR3 coding DNA: TGTGCCAGCAGTGAATGGGGAGATAATTCACCCCTCCACTTT. This codes for CASSEWGDNSPLHF.

This clone was found once. The V and J genes are TRBV28 and TRBJ2-7; TRBD2 matches at 10 bases. The CDR3 is made up of 14 amino acids. CDR1 is MDHEN and CDR2 is SYDVKM in the germline V gene. Trimming removed 6 bases from V and 5 bases from J; junction bases left unmatched: 7. The chain's CDR3 is CASRPSGRYDEQYF. In DNA, the CDR3 is TGTGCCAGCAGACCTAGCGGGAGATACGACGAGCAGTACTTC.

This clone was counted between two and nine times. This sequence joins TRBV7-2 and TRBJ2-3; possible D gene TRBD2, 6 bases. The length of the CDR3 is 16 residues. V dropped 1 base and J dropped 3 bases, with 14 bases sitting between them. The germline gives CDR1 SGHTA, CDR2 FQGNSA. CDR3 sequence reads: CASSLGLIAATDTQYF. The CDR3 bases are TGTGCCAGCAGCTTAGGTTTGATAGCGGCTACAGATACGCAGTATTTT.

This chain uses TRBV30 with TRBJ1-5, with D possibly matching TRBD1 (6 bases). This CDR3 is built from 13 residues. V lost 3 bases and J lost 7, with 13 bases in between. CDR1 is GTSNPN, CDR2 SVGIG, per germline (reference sequence). CDR3 nucleotide sequence: TGTGCCTGGAGCAGGGGTCTCGGGCAGCCCCAGCATTTT. Translation gives CAWSRGLGQPQHF.

The chain combines TRBV10-2 with TRBJ1-2, with 11 bases that match TRBD1. The CDR3 contains 14 residues. V trimming: 6 bases; J trimming: 4 bases; junction bases outside the gene matches: 4. Germline CDR1 is WSHSY and CDR2 is SAAADI. CDR3 loop: CASRPGTGGYGYTF. CDR3 sequence (DNA): TGCGCCAGCAGACCCGGGACAGGGGGCTATGGCTACACCTTC.

This chain uses TRBV19 with TRBJ2-5, with 10 nucleotides matching TRBD1. This CDR3 has 14 amino acids. In germline, CDR1 is LNHDA, CDR2 SQIVND (reference sequence). The V and J ends lost 0 bases and 9 bases, in that order; junction bases with no gene match: 4. The CDR3 is CASSIEGQGKPQYF. As DNA, the CDR3 is TGTGCCAGTAGTATAGAGGGACAGGGGAAGCCCCAGTACTTC.

The J gene is TRBJ2-3, the V gene TRBV20-1, with D possibly being TRBD2 (7 bases). Germline V gene lookup returns CDR1 DFQATT and CDR2 SNEGSKA (reference sequence). With 6 bases removed from V and 12 bases from J, the gap between germline ends came to 16 bases. The CDR3 has 11 residues. CDR3 in amino acids: CSATGGGRQYF. CDR3 sequence (DNA): TGCAGTGCCACCGGGGGCGGGAGACAGTATTTT.

The chain has TRBV18 and TRBJ2-7; possible D gene TRBD1, 6 bases. Trimming pared 2 bases from V and 6 bases from J, leaving 8 bases between. CDR1 is KGHSH, CDR2 LQKENI, per germline. The CDR3 runs 12 residues. The CDR3 DNA reads as TGTGCCAGCTCACCAAACAGGGCCGAGCAGTACTTC. Translated, it gives CASSPNRAEQYF.

V gene TRBV27 combines with J gene TRBJ2-7; 7 bases match TRBD2. Germline lookup yields CDR1 MNHEY and CDR2 SMNVEV (reference sequence). Trimming at V came to 0 bases and at J to 6 bases, leaving 8 bases not matched to a gene. There are 15 residues in the CDR3. The CDR3 reads CASSLSLAGAGEQYF. CDR3 coding DNA: TGTGCCAGCAGTTTATCGTTGGCGGGAGCTGGCGAGCAGTACTTC.